Following are 25 T cell receptor beta chains from one sample sequenced in a study of blood T cell repertoires in COVID-19. Clones were read by immunoSEQ multiplex PCR, and TCRdb kept only the in-frame ones, dropping some. The sample includes under 100,000 clones, approximately 88% of them seen just once. The sequencing sample was made of peripheral blood. The receptors were sampled from a man between 60 and 75 years old with COVID-19, enrolled during active disease.

As for this clone: The junction does not match germline at one end; this may be a read error. The chain has TRBV7-7 and TRBJ2-2; possibly TRBD1 for D (5 bases). CDR3 length equals 14 residues. Germline V gene sequence: CDR1 SSHAT, CDR2 FNYEAQ (reference sequence). CDR3 sequence (DNA): TGTGCTAGCAGCTTAGTGGCAGGGTCCGGGGAGCTGTTTTTT. Protein: CASSLVAGSGELFF.

This chain connects TRBV6-2 or TRBV6-3 to TRBJ1-5; D might be TRBD1 (5 bases). This CDR3 is built from 13 residues. Per the germline V gene, CDR1 is MNHEY and CDR2 is SVGEGT. Trimming removed 6 bases at V and 9 bases at J, with 15 bases between. The CDR3 spells CASSWGRSGPQHF. The CDR3 nucleotides read TGTGCCAGCAGCTGGGGCCGGAGTGGGCCCCAGCATTTT.

The chain uses TRBV7-6 and TRBJ2-5; TRBD2 agrees at 16 bases. V shed 5 bases and J 2 bases; nucleotides not matched to a gene: 8. Germline CDR1 is SGHVS and CDR2 is FNYEAQ. The CDR3 extends over 18 amino acids. CDR3 sequence reads: CASSLGLAGGPWQETQYF. DNA of the CDR3: TGTGCCAGCAGCCTGGGACTAGCGGGAGGGCCATGGCAAGAGACCCAGTACTTC. Together with reference TRBV7-6 and TRBJ2-5, the CDR3 gives the full variable domain: GAGVSQSPRYKVTKRGQDVALRCDPISGHVSLYWYRQALGQGPEFLTYFNYEAQQDKSGLPNDRFSAERPEGSISTLTIQRTEQRDSAMYRCASSLGLAGGPWQETQYFGPGTRLLVL.

There are a few counts of this clone. The chain combines TRBV18 with TRBJ1-1; TRBD1 matches at 8 bases. The CDR3 covers 15 residues. Trimming took 3 bases from V and 4 from J; bases not matched to a gene: 7. In germline, CDR1 is KGHSH, CDR2 LQKENI. Here the CDR3 reads CASSPSTGAGTEAFF. The CDR3 DNA sequence: TGTGCCAGCTCACCTTCGACAGGGGCGGGCACTGAAGCTTTCTTT.

The V gene is TRBV28, the J gene TRBJ1-5, with 9 bases matching TRBD1. This CDR3 comprises 14 residues. Per the germline V gene, CDR1 is MDHEN and CDR2 is SYDVKM. The trim removed 5 bases at V and 8 bases at J, leaving 7 bases unmatched. The CDR3 nucleotides are TGTGCCAGCAGTATTACAGGGGGCGCGAAGCCCCAGCATTTT. Translating it yields CASSITGGAKPQHF.

V and J are TRBV7-2 and TRBJ2-3; no reliable D call. Germline V gives CDR1 SGHTA, CDR2 FQGNSA. This CDR3 region has 11 residues. V gave up 6 bases and J gave up 3 bases, with 4 bases separating them. CDR3 amino acids: CASRQTDTQYF. CDR3 nucleotide sequence: TGTGCCAGCAGGCAGACAGATACGCAGTATTTT.

The chain couples TRBV7-2 to TRBJ1-1, with D hard to call. V lost 2 bases to trimming and J lost 2 bases, with 12 bases between them. There are 15 residues in the CDR3. The V gene's germline CDR1 is SGHTA and CDR2 FQGNSA. CDR3 in DNA: TGTGCCAGCAGCTTATCCCCAGGCTATAACACTGAAGCTTTCTTT. Its protein is CASSLSPGYNTEAFF.

In its sample, this clone was seen a few times. The chain uses TRBV7-9 and TRBJ2-7, with TRBD1 as a possible D gene (6 bases). Trimming cost V 3 bases and J 2 bases, with 14 bases left between them. This CDR3 contains 15 residues. CDR1 SEHNR and CDR2 FQNEAQ come from the germline V gene (reference sequence). CDR3 amino acids: CASSFTPGTPYEQYF. Written as DNA, the CDR3 is TGTGCCAGCAGCTTTACACCCGGGACACCCTACGAGCAGTACTTC.

The chain recombines TRBV27 with TRBJ2-6; 8 positions agree with TRBD1. Per germline, CDR1 MNHEY and CDR2 SMNVEV (reference sequence). The J segment lost 0 bases and the V segment lost 5 bases, leaving 15 bases of the junction unmatched. The CDR3 has 20 amino acids. The CDR3 reads CASSLEYPGQVSSGANVLTF. The CDR3, as DNA: TGTGCCAGCAGTCTCGAATACCCGGGACAGGTGAGCTCTGGGGCCAACGTCCTGACTTTC.

J is TRBJ1-1 and V is TRBV7-8, with D possibly being TRBD1 (6 bases). V was shortened by 5 bases and J by 5 bases, with 12 bases between the two germline ends. Per the germline V gene, CDR1 is SGHVS and CDR2 is FQNEAQ. This CDR3 contains 13 residues. CDR3: CASSAPTGTEAFF. The CDR3 nucleotides are TGTGCCAGCAGCGCCCCGACAGGAACTGAAGCTTTCTTT.

The chain has TRBV29-1 and TRBJ2-2, with 8 bases identical to TRBD1. CDR1 is SQVTM, CDR2 ANQGSEA, per germline. Losses at the gene ends were 4 bases for V and 5 bases for J; bases not matched to a gene: 15. This CDR3 comprises 17 residues. The CDR3 spells CSVGQQGEVEETGELFF. CDR3 bases: TGCAGCGTTGGCCAACAGGGGGAAGTAGAGGAGACCGGGGAGCTGTTTTTT.

This clone appeared once. The genes are TRBV16 and TRBJ2-5; 7 bases are a match to TRBD1. V lost 4 bases, J lost 4 bases, and 6 bases stayed unmatched. There are 14 residues in the CDR3. Looked up from germline, CDR1 is KGHSY and CDR2 is FQNENV. In DNA form, the CDR3 reads TGTGCCAGCAGCCCGGACAGGACATCAGAGACCCAGTACTTC. This codes for CASSPDRTSETQYF.

This chain links TRBV25-1 with TRBJ2-3, with 8 bases that match TRBD1. This CDR3 is 14 amino acids long. J gave up 11 bases and V 0 bases, and 7 bases lay outside the gene matches. Looked up from germline, CDR1 is MGHDK and CDR2 is SYGVNS. In DNA, the CDR3 is TGTGCCAGCAGTGAATATTCGGGACAGGAGGGGCAGTATTTT. It translates to CASSEYSGQEGQYF.

V is TRBV11-1 and J is TRBJ2-1, with 10 bases matching TRBD2. V was pared by 0 bases and J by 10 bases, with 6 bases of the junction left unmatched. The CDR3 spans 15 residues. From germline, CDR1 is SGHAT and CDR2 FQDESV (reference sequence). The CDR3 is CASSLAASGRIEQFF. The CDR3 DNA reads as TGTGCCAGCAGCTTAGCCGCTAGCGGGAGAATCGAGCAGTTCTTC.

This sequence joins TRBV18 and TRBJ2-7, with 8 bases aligning to TRBD1. This CDR3 contains 15 residues. V shed 0 bases and J 2 bases; nucleotides not matched to a gene: 3. Germline V lookup: CDR1 KGHSH, CDR2 LQKENI. The CDR3 is CASSPPGTGPYEQYF. The CDR3, as DNA: TGTGCCAGCTCACCACCCGGGACAGGCCCCTACGAGCAGTACTTC.

The V and J genes are TRBV9 and TRBJ2-7, with TRBD2 matching 7 bases. Germline values: CDR1 SGDLS, CDR2 YYNGEE. CDR3 length: 12 amino acids. The junction had 4 bases not matched to a gene; V was cut back by 0 bases and J by 10 bases. CDR3 nucleotide sequence: TGTGCCAGCAGCGTAGAGGGCGGGAGACAGTACTTC. Amino acids: CASSVEGGRQYF.

In this sample, this clone turned up a few times. The V call is TRBV19, the J call TRBJ2-2; D possibly corresponds to TRBD1 (6 bases). The CDR3 spans 15 residues. V dropped 6 bases and J dropped 0 bases, with 11 bases sitting between them. Germline CDR1 is LNHDA and CDR2 is SQIVND (reference sequence). CDR3 in amino acids: CASSRQAANTGELFF. DNA for the CDR3: TGTGCCAGTAGCCGACAGGCCGCGAACACCGGGGAGCTGTTTTTT.

This chain joins TRBV29-1 and TRBJ2-3, with D possibly being TRBD1 (5 bases). Germline CDR1 and CDR2: SQVTM and ANQGSEA. V was trimmed by 6 bases and J by 4 bases, leaving 11 bases between them. This CDR3 spans 12 amino acids. The CDR3 DNA sequence: TGCAGCGTCTCGGACATCCCAGATACGCAGTATTTT. Translated, it gives CSVSDIPDTQYF.

CDR3 protein: CSVDYGGGTQYF. Here the CDR3 DNA reads TGCAGCGTGGACTACGGCGGGGGGACCCAGTACTTC. V gene TRBV29-1 combines with J gene TRBJ2-5; the match to TRBD2 covers 7 bases. Unmatched junction bases numbered 8, after V lost 6 bases and J lost 7 bases. The germline CDR1 and CDR2 sequences are SQVTM and ANQGSEA. The CDR3 has 12 residues.

The genes are TRBV4-2 and TRBJ1-5; perhaps TRBD1 as D (5 bases). V gave up 4 bases and J gave up 6 bases, with 13 bases separating them. The CDR3 is 14 residues long. Germline CDR1 reads LGHNA; CDR2 reads YNFKEQ. The CDR3 sequence: CASSLGRESQPQHF. In DNA, the CDR3 is TGTGCCAGCAGCCTCGGCAGGGAAAGTCAGCCCCAGCATTTT.

The chain combines TRBV19 with TRBJ2-5, with a weak D call TRBD1 (6 bases). CDR1 and CDR2 (germline): LNHDA, SQIVND (reference sequence). Trimming pared 4 bases from V and 4 bases from J, leaving 16 bases between. The CDR3 is 15 amino acids. CDR3 in DNA: TGTGCCAGTAGTACCAGACAGGTTGCGGGAGAGACCCAGTACTTC. It yields the protein CASSTRQVAGETQYF.

The genes are TRBV10-1 and TRBJ1-1, with D possibly being TRBD1 (5 bases). Germline V gene sequence: CDR1 WNHNN, CDR2 SYGVQD (reference sequence). The CDR3 has 14 residues. V was trimmed by 3 bases and J by 4 bases, leaving 12 bases between them. DNA of the CDR3: TGCGCCAGCAGTGAAAAGGGGCTTGGCACTGAAGCTTTCTTT. This sequence encodes CASSEKGLGTEAFF.

The rearrangement joins TRBV6-5 to TRBJ1-1; 12 positions agree with TRBD1. Germline CDR1 and CDR2: MNHEY and SVGAGI. The CDR3 totals 14 residues. V lost 6 bases to trimming and J lost 5 bases; unmatched junction nucleotides: 4. CDR3 in DNA: TGTGCCAGCAGAATGGGACAGGGGGCTACTGAAGCTTTCTTT. It specifies CASRMGQGATEAFF.

The genes are TRBV5-1 and TRBJ1-1, with 7 bases lining up with TRBD1. Germline CDR1 is SGHRS and CDR2 is YFSETQ. The junction had 6 bases not matched to a gene; V was cut back by 5 bases and J by 5 bases. The length of the CDR3 is 13 residues. CDR3 DNA sequence: TGCGCCAGCAGGGAGGGGGCGCCGACTGAAGCTTTCTTT. Protein: CASREGAPTEAFF.

This clone was counted at least ten times. The chain is built from TRBV11-2 and TRBJ1-1; D possibly corresponds to TRBD1 (5 bases). Trimming cost V 3 bases and J 7 bases, with 15 bases left between them. There are 14 residues in the CDR3. CDR1 is SGHAT, CDR2 FQNNGV, per germline. The CDR3 DNA reads as TGTGCCAGCAGCTTTACCCCGACGGGGGGTGAAGCTTTCTTT. Its protein product is CASSFTPTGGEAFF.